This T cell receptor (beta chain) was sequenced for a study of cytomegalovirus exposure and HLA in healthy donors. Study-wide background: Sequencing of 150 million to 200 million T cells in an earlier analysis found more than 100 million unique TCR beta sequences. General observations from the study: Researchers reported in a later analysis that a missense DCLRE1C variant was tied to TCR beta V- and J-gene trimming. In vitro confirmation showed three CMV-associated chains to be CMV antigen specific. Apparent HLA restriction characterized most CMV-associated TCR beta chains in a later analysis.

Germline CDR1 reads MNHNS; CDR2 reads SASEGT. V lost 2 bases and J lost 2; bases outside the gene matches: 6. This CDR3 spans 15 amino acids. With respect to this clone: Its antigen is undetermined.

The PCR had 60 Vbeta and 13 Jbeta primers. Measured with immunoSEQ multiplex PCR; TCRdb has only the in-frame clones, and not every one. The top ten clones hold around 2% of a sample with more than 200,000 clones, about 75% of them seen once. The rearrangement uses TRBV6-1 and TRBJ2-7, with 7 nucleotides matching TRBD2. This sequence originates from a man aged 18-30 years in good health and CMV-seronegative. The sample was PBMCs. The DNA of the CDR3 is TGTGCCAGCAGTGAATATTTGGGACTAACCTACGAGCAGTACTTC. The encoded protein is CASSEYLGLTYEQYF.